A selection of T cell receptor beta chains follows, all from one sample in a study of T cells after yellow fever vaccination. Each CDR3 protein gets one entry after TCRdb re-called the 5' RACE reads with MiXCR. This table has about 300,000 distinct CDR3 sequences, approximately 3.9% appearing once. Sequenced material: PBMCs, taken 5 days after the yellow fever booster vaccination. The receptors originated from a man aged 18 to 29 who received the YFV17D yellow fever vaccine. Both conserved end residues are trimmed from each CDR3. Each record gives: CDR3 protein, CDR3 length, J gene, V gene.

CDR3: ASSTLNRGQGEQF
length: 13
J: TRBJ2-1
V: TRBV7-8

CDR3: ASSPLPPSYNEQF
length: 13
J: TRBJ2-1
V: TRBV7-9

CDR3: ASSPFRTSGGYGELF
length: 15
J: TRBJ2-2
V: TRBV14

CDR3: ASSTHGEQF
length: 9
J: TRBJ2-1
V: TRBV11-2

CDR3: ASSYSRQGRNEQF
length: 13
J: TRBJ2-1
V: TRBV7-2

CDR3: ASSLYGSYEQY
length: 11
J: TRBJ2-7
V: TRBV11-1

CDR3: ASSQGTTRVGVYNEQF
length: 16
J: TRBJ2-1
V: TRBV4-1

CDR3: ASSWGTGGKLF
length: 11
J: TRBJ1-4
V: TRBV5-6

CDR3: ASSLTGTGSDSPLH
length: 14
J: TRBJ1-6
V: TRBV4-3

CDR3: ASSKQQGDHGYT
length: 12
J: TRBJ1-2
V: TRBV12-3/TRBV12-4

CDR3: ASSRRTSGSYTGELF
length: 15
J: TRBJ2-2
V: TRBV5-6

CDR3: ASSPRRQVNQPQH
length: 13
J: TRBJ1-5
V: TRBV5-5

CDR3: SVLPLASGTDTQY
length: 13
J: TRBJ2-3
V: TRBV29-1

CDR3: ASKADGYT
length: 8
J: TRBJ1-2
V: TRBV19

CDR3: ASSQRGPTTGELF
length: 13
J: TRBJ2-2
V: TRBV7-2

CDR3: ASSELGGAGTDTQY
length: 14
J: TRBJ2-3
V: TRBV10-2

CDR3: ASTGASYNSPLH
length: 12
J: TRBJ1-6
V: TRBV9

CDR3: ASSPPTGTVNSPLH
length: 14
J: TRBJ1-6
V: TRBV5-1

CDR3: ASSPRGEEPQH
length: 11
J: TRBJ1-5
V: TRBV27

CDR3: ASRPGRGSTDTQY
length: 13
J: TRBJ2-3
V: TRBV12-3/TRBV12-4

CDR3: ASSRTQGGAEAF
length: 12
J: TRBJ1-1
V: TRBV7-6

CDR3: ASSLFPTGSGNTIY
length: 14
J: TRBJ1-3
V: TRBV5-5

CDR3: ASSLFTRTMNTEAF
length: 14
J: TRBJ1-1
V: TRBV13

CDR3: ASSQRPGLAGTTDTQY
length: 16
J: TRBJ2-3
V: TRBV14

CDR3: ASSFSEGAWSGNTIY
length: 15
J: TRBJ1-3
V: TRBV7-9

CDR3: AISSGGRDEQF
length: 11
J: TRBJ2-1
V: TRBV10-3

CDR3: ASSLGRELQETQY
length: 13
J: TRBJ2-5
V: TRBV5-1

CDR3: ASSQDGKGNQPQH
length: 13
J: TRBJ1-5
V: TRBV4-3

CDR3: ASSVSGGGVGEQY
length: 13
J: TRBJ2-7
V: TRBV9

CDR3: ASSLRLAEYNEQF
length: 13
J: TRBJ2-1
V: TRBV12-3/TRBV12-4

CDR3: ASSITGSWLQPQH
length: 13
J: TRBJ1-5
V: TRBV5-1

CDR3: ASSSTESNSPLH
length: 12
J: TRBJ1-6
V: TRBV6-5

CDR3: ATSGWVSDTQY
length: 11
J: TRBJ2-3
V: TRBV24-1

CDR3: SADSVTGELF
length: 10
J: TRBJ2-2
V: TRBV29-1

CDR3: ASSLNPLVPTDTQY
length: 14
J: TRBJ2-3
V: TRBV27

CDR3: ASSFNRDKAF
length: 10
J: TRBJ1-1
V: TRBV7-2

CDR3: ASSVVGSNTDTQY
length: 13
J: TRBJ2-3
V: TRBV9

CDR3: SARTRTGEGYT
length: 11
J: TRBJ1-2
V: TRBV20-1

CDR3: ASSGKGLALGDTQY
length: 14
J: TRBJ2-3
V: TRBV10-1

CDR3: ASSFGGRRSEQY
length: 12
J: TRBJ2-7
V: TRBV12-3/TRBV12-4